One and the same sample provided the 20 T cell receptor beta chains below, sequenced in a study of T cell changes during pregnancy in multiple sclerosis. Assay used: immunoSEQ multiplex PCR; TCRdb lists only in-frame clones, some missing. The sample holds tens of thousands of clones; 75% to 90% are singletons and the top ten take roughly 0.9%. The sequencing here drew on peripheral blood, taken in the first trimester of pregnancy. The receptor set was obtained from a female donor in good health, enrolled as a control in a pregnancy study.

The V and J genes are TRBV11-3 and TRBJ2-2; TRBD1 matches 10 bases. Unmatched junction bases numbered 6, after V lost 3 bases and J lost 5 bases. This CDR3 comprises 16 residues. Germline CDR1 reads SGHNT; CDR2 reads YENEEA. The CDR3 loop is CASSLGGTGVTGELFF. The CDR3 DNA reads as TGTGCCAGCAGCTTGGGCGGGACAGGGGTAACCGGGGAGCTGTTTTTT. The full variable domain, with the rest looked up from reference TRBV11-3 and TRBJ2-2, is EAGVVQSPRYKIIEKKQPVAFWCNPISGHNTLYWYLQNLGQGPELLIRYENEEAVDDSQLPKDRFSAERLKGVDSTLKIQPAELGDSAVYLCASSLGGTGVTGELFFGEGSRLTVL.

The rearrangement joins TRBV5-6 to TRBJ2-3, with a possible D match to TRBD2 (7 bases). With 0 bases removed from V and 1 base from J, the gap between germline ends came to 18 bases. This CDR3 has 18 amino acids. Germline loops: CDR1 SGHDT, CDR2 YYEEEE. CDR3 protein: CASSLEQGGASGTDTQYF. The CDR3 DNA reads as TGTGCCAGCAGCTTGGAACAGGGAGGGGCCAGCGGCACAGATACGCAGTATTTT.

V and J are TRBV28 and TRBJ2-7; tentatively, D is TRBD2 (5 bases). Trimming stripped 5 bases from V and 3 bases from J, with 14 bases between. This CDR3 region has 14 residues. Per germline, CDR1 MDHEN and CDR2 SYDVKM. CDR3 in amino acids: CASSSRRGGYEQYF. The CDR3 DNA follows: TGTGCCAGCAGTAGCCGACGGGGTGGCTACGAGCAGTACTTC.

This clone occurred a few times. The chain couples TRBV6-5 to TRBJ1-2, with D possibly being TRBD1 (5 bases). Germline CDR1 MNHEY, CDR2 SVGAGI. The CDR3 runs 12 residues. Trimming took off 4 bases at V and 6 bases at J, with 9 bases between the two ends. The CDR3 sequence: CASSSLGHGYTF. As DNA, the CDR3 is TGTGCCAGCAGTTCCCTGGGGCATGGCTACACCTTC.

The chain links TRBV15 to TRBJ1-6, with a weak D call TRBD1 (5 bases). V was shortened by 3 bases and J by 14 bases, with 26 bases between the two germline ends. Germline CDR1 is LNHNV and CDR2 is YYDKDF (reference sequence). CDR3 size: 17 residues. The CDR3 DNA is TGTGCCACCAGCAGTGACAGCTCCGTGGGGGGGTTTATGGCCCTCCACTTT. Protein sequence: CATSSDSSVGGFMALHF.

The gene calls are TRBV7-2 and TRBJ2-1, with 8 positions matching TRBD1. V was pared by 2 bases and J by 5 bases, with 5 bases of the junction left unmatched. This CDR3 contains 15 residues. The germline gives CDR1 SGHTA, CDR2 FQGNSA. Here the CDR3 DNA reads TGTGCCAGCAGCTTACGGGACAGGCACAACAATGAGCAGTTCTTC. Its translation: CASSLRDRHNNEQFF. Variable domain in full (rest from reference TRBV7-2 and TRBJ2-1): GAGVSQSPSNKVTEKGKDVELRCDPISGHTALYWYRQSLGQGLEFLIYFQGNSAPDKSGLPSDRFSAERTGGSVSTLTIQRTQQEDSAVYLCASSLRDRHNNEQFFGPGTRLTVL.

This sequence joins TRBV7-2 and TRBJ2-3; D remains unclear. The V gene's germline CDR1 is SGHTA and CDR2 FQGNSA. V was shortened by 3 bases and J by 6 bases, with 10 bases between the two germline ends. The CDR3 is 13 amino acids. CDR3 in amino acids: CASSFSIQDTQYF. The CDR3 DNA reads TGTGCCAGCAGCTTTTCCATACAGGATACGCAGTATTTT.

The genes are TRBV19 and TRBJ2-2; TRBD1 matches 7 bases. The CDR3 spans 14 residues. Germline V gene sequence: CDR1 LNHDA, CDR2 SQIVND (reference sequence). After removal of 5 bases from V and 5 bases from J, the junction contained 5 bases not matched to a gene. The CDR3 sequence is CASSWDRLTGELFF. CDR3 nucleotides: TGTGCCAGTAGTTGGGACAGATTAACCGGGGAGCTGTTTTTT.

CDR3 in amino acids: CASRQQGSTGELFF. Written as DNA, the CDR3 is TGTGCCAGCAGACAACAGGGATCCACCGGGGAGCTGTTTTTT. The chain employs TRBV28 and TRBJ2-2, with a tentative D call TRBD1 (6 bases). V lost 6 bases, J lost 4 bases, and 12 bases lay in between. The germline V gene encodes CDR1 MDHEN and CDR2 SYDVKM. The CDR3 runs to 14 residues.

The chain is built from TRBV29-1 and TRBJ1-1, with TRBD1 matching 8 bases. V lost 6 bases, J lost 5 bases, and 14 bases stayed unmatched. The CDR3 is made up of 15 amino acids. Germline CDR1 reads SQVTM; CDR2 reads ANQGSEA. CDR3 in DNA: TGCAGCGTCGACTTGGGACAGGCGGCGGGTACTGAAGCTTTCTTT. Translation: CSVDLGQAAGTEAFF. Together with reference TRBV29-1 and TRBJ1-1, the CDR3 gives the full variable domain: SAVISQKPSRDICQRGTSLTIQCQVDSQVTMMFWYRQQPGQSLTLIATANQGSEATYESGFVIDKFPISRPNLTFSTLTVSNMSPEDSSIYLCSVDLGQAAGTEAFFGQGTRLTVV.

The chain recombines TRBV9 with TRBJ1-1; D unresolved. The CDR3 is 18 residues long. Germline assignment: CDR1 SGDLS and CDR2 YYNGEE. With 1 base removed from V and 1 base from J, the gap between germline ends came to 20 bases. CDR3 loop: CASSVPRGGLSENTEAFF. In DNA, the CDR3 is TGTGCCAGCAGCGTACCACGGGGAGGCTTAAGTGAGAACACTGAAGCTTTCTTT. The complete variable domain, with remaining parts taken from reference TRBV9 and TRBJ1-1, reads DSGVTQTPKHLITATGQRVTLRCSPRSGDLSVYWYQQSLDQGLQFLIQYYNGEERAKGNILERFSAQQFPDLHSELNLSSLELGDSALYFCASSVPRGGLSENTEAFFGQGTRLTVV.

This CDR3 reads CASSPDRGSGNTIYF. CDR3 in DNA: TGCGCCAGCAGCCCGGACAGGGGATCTGGAAACACCATATATTTT. The rearrangement uses TRBV4-3 and TRBJ1-3; 9 nucleotides line up with TRBD1. This CDR3 has 15 amino acids. Germline trimming cut 4 bases from V and 1 base from J; bases unmatched to any gene: 2. Germline CDR1 is LGHNA and CDR2 is YSLEER.

This chain links TRBV19 with TRBJ2-7, with TRBD2 identical over 9 bases. V dropped 3 bases and J dropped 2; count of bases not matched to a gene: 8. Germline CDR1 and CDR2: LNHDA and SQIVND (reference sequence). This CDR3 is built from 16 residues. CDR3: CASSIPSSGGPYEQYF. The CDR3 nucleotides read TGTGCCAGTAGTATCCCGAGTAGCGGGGGACCCTACGAGCAGTACTTC.

The chain uses TRBV11-2 and TRBJ2-7; D perhaps matches TRBD1 (5 bases). This CDR3 spans 15 amino acids. V dropped 2 bases and J dropped 3 bases, with 14 bases sitting between them. CDR1 is SGHAT and CDR2 is FQNNGV in the germline V gene. The CDR3 region has the DNA TGTGCCAGCAGCTTATCCGGTCAGGGAAACTACGAGCAGTACTTC. This sequence encodes CASSLSGQGNYEQYF.

The genes are TRBV4-3 and TRBJ1-1; D unresolved. CDR1 is LGHNA and CDR2 is YSLEER in the germline V gene. Trimming removed 0 bases from V and 3 bases from J, with 11 bases in between. CDR3 length: 15 residues. The CDR3 DNA reads TGCGCCAGCAGCCAAGAGATTATGGGCGACACTGAAGCTTTCTTT. Residues: CASSQEIMGDTEAFF.

The chain joins TRBV7-3 to TRBJ2-1, with 7 bases that match TRBD2. The CDR3 spans 14 residues. Per germline, CDR1 SGHTA and CDR2 FQGTGA. With 6 bases clipped from V and 7 bases from J, the junction kept 9 bases outside the gene matches. CDR3 nucleotide sequence: TGTGCCAGCAGTATCCGGGGGGATAGGAATGAGCAGTTCTTC. It specifies CASSIRGDRNEQFF.

The chain employs TRBV4-1 and TRBJ2-3, with D uncertain. Trimming stripped 4 bases from V and 3 bases from J, with 14 bases between. The CDR3 loop spans 15 amino acids. Germline V CDR1 and CDR2: MGHRA, YSYEKL. CDR3 sequence: CASSPLTSVTDTQYF. Written as DNA, the CDR3 is TGCGCCAGCAGCCCCCTTACTTCTGTTACAGATACGCAGTATTTT.

The CDR3 here is CASSYGQVLDTQYF. The CDR3 DNA follows: TGTGCCAGCAGTTACGGCCAGGTGTTGGATACGCAGTATTTT. This chain connects TRBV6-5 to TRBJ2-3; D not resolved. Germline CDR1 reads MNHEY; CDR2 reads SVGAGI. The CDR3 contains 14 residues. V shed 2 bases and J shed 6 bases, with 12 bases lying between them.

This rearrangement joins TRBV7-2 to TRBJ2-7; tentative D call: TRBD1 (6 bases). CDR1 SGHTA and CDR2 FQGNSA come from the germline V gene. Trimming removed 1 base at V and 3 bases at J, with 10 bases between. This CDR3 region has 14 residues. The CDR3 nucleotides read TGTGCCAGCAGCTTAGAGGGGGATCTCTACGAGCAGTACTTC. Translated, it gives CASSLEGDLYEQYF.

The rearrangement links TRBV7-3 to TRBJ1-2; 7 bases line up with TRBD1. V shed 1 base and J 3 bases; nucleotides not matched to a gene: 8. This CDR3 comprises 16 residues. CDR1 and CDR2 (germline): SGHTA, FQGTGA. The CDR3 DNA follows: TGTGCCAGCAGCTTAATCGTTGGAGGACAGGACTATGGCTACACCTTC. Its protein product is CASSLIVGGQDYGYTF.